This TCR beta chain comes out of a study of response to subunit inactivated influenza vaccine. This CDR3 contains 15 residues. Trimming at V came to 4 bases and at J to 1 base, leaving 4 bases not matched to a gene. Germline CDR1 and CDR2: SGHRS and YFSETQ. Study-level findings and limits: Authors proposed each seasonal influenza vaccination draws in few new T cells.

This clonotype appeared a few times. No antigen is known for it. TCRdb redid the calling of the RT-PCR reads with MiXCR, one entry per CDR3 protein. The data hold roughly 700,000 distinct CDR3 sequences, with more than 11% observed a single time. The origin of this receptor is a man over 45 who received an inactivated influenza vaccine. Material: PBMCs from blood, obtained around 14 days before vaccination. The chain uses TRBV5-1 and TRBJ2-1; TRBD1 matches at 8 bases. Here the CDR3 DNA reads TGCGCCAGCAGCGCAGGGGGCGAATCCTACAATGAGCAGTTCTTC. It translates to CASSAGGESYNEQFF.